The 31 T cell receptor beta chains in this list originate from one sample, sequenced in a study of regulatory T cells in long-lasting Graves disease. The sample's time point: newly diagnosed GD, antithyroid drugs for less than 3 months. The TCR library was made from RNA that had been extracted from PBMCs in TRIzol. Building the TCR beta libraries relied on iRepertoire HTBI primers, and CDR3 regions underwent Arm-PCR. One entry per CDR3 protein, called by TCRdb with MiXCR from the multiplex PCR reads. The table records 350,000 to 450,000 distinct CDR3 sequences, roughly a sixth of them present only once. This same sample was also taken into another study, of T cells in Graves' hyperthyroidism and ophthalmopathy.

Sequencing was performed on peripheral blood mononuclear cells (PBMCs), taken at new diagnosis, from a patient treated with antithyroid drugs. Every receptor here comes from a man aged 40-50 years with Graves disease.

The chain recombines TRBV29-1 with TRBJ1-1; D gene unclear. The CDR3 loop spans 11 amino acids. Trimming cost V 6 bases and J 5 bases, with 10 bases left between them. Germline lookup yields CDR1 SQVTM and CDR2 ANQGSEA. The CDR3 loop reads CSVPVGTEAFF. The DNA of the CDR3 is TGCAGCGTCCCCGTTGGGACTGAAGCTTTCTTT.

This clonotype has a count of ten or more. The chain combines TRBV5-1 with TRBJ1-1, with no clear D. V lost 0 bases and J 10 bases, leaving 13 bases between the germline ends. Germline V gene data show CDR1 as SGHRS and CDR2 as YFSETQ. The CDR3 runs 13 residues. The CDR3 protein is CASSLAMRSRAFF. The DNA for the CDR3 is TGCGCCAGCAGCTTGGCCATGAGGTCAAGAGCTTTCTTT. The complete variable domain, with remaining parts taken from reference TRBV5-1 and TRBJ1-1, reads KAGVTQTPRYLIKTRGQQVTLSCSPISGHRSVSWYQQTPGQGLQFLFEYFSETQRNKGNFPGRFSGRQFSNSRSEMNVSTLELGDSALYLCASSLAMRSRAFFGQGTRLTVV.

This clonotype was seen only a few times. This rearrangement joins TRBV5-8 to TRBJ2-4; D gene uncertain. From germline, CDR1 is SGHTS and CDR2 YDEGEE. The V end was cut by 0 bases, the J end by 11 bases, with 6 bases between. This CDR3 region has 11 residues. CDR3 protein: CASSLGEVQYF. The CDR3 nucleotides read TGTGCCAGCAGCTTGGGTGAGGTTCAGTACTTC. Full variable domain (rest looked up from reference TRBV5-8 and TRBJ2-4): EAGVTQSPTHLIKTRGQQATLRCSPISGHTSVYWYQQALGLGLQFLLWYDEGEERNRGNFPPRFSGRQFPNYSSELNVNALELEDSALYLCASSLGEVQYFGAGTRLSVL.

This clonotype was observed a handful of times. A junction boundary mismatches the germline segment, possibly from a read error. The chain carries TRBV7-9 and TRBJ2-1; 8 nucleotides align to TRBD2. CDR1 is SEHNR and CDR2 is FQNEAQ in the germline V gene (reference sequence). The CDR3 length is 18 residues. The CDR3 protein is CASSYGGAGASSYNEQFF. The CDR3 nucleotides read TGCGCCAGCAGCTATGGGGGAGCGGGGGCCAGCTCCTACAATGAGCAGTTCTTC.

A few counts support this clonotype. This sequence joins TRBV6-2 or TRBV6-3 and TRBJ1-3; perhaps TRBD1 as D (5 bases). Germline CDR1 reads MNHEY; CDR2 reads SVGEGT. The CDR3 sequence is 16 residues long. The V gene lost 2 bases and the J gene lost 4 bases, with 15 bases spanning the gap. Here the CDR3 DNA reads TGTGCCAGCAGTTACGTGTGGGGCCGTTCGGGAAACACCATATATTTT. Translating it yields CASSYVWGRSGNTIYF.

This clonotype was observed a single time. The gene calls are TRBV27 and TRBJ2-5, with TRBD2 matching over 12 bases. The CDR3 has 16 amino acids. Germline V CDR1 and CDR2: MNHEY, SMNVEV (reference sequence). Trimming cost V 5 bases and J 0 bases; bases outside gene matches: 4. Here the CDR3 DNA reads TGTGCCAGCAGTACTAGACTAGCGGGGGACCAAGAGACCCAGTACTTC. The encoded protein is CASSTRLAGDQETQYF.

Turning to this clonotype: This may arise from a read error, as a much more abundant clone is one base away. The chain carries TRBV5-1 and TRBJ2-1, with 7 bases aligning to TRBD2. The V gene's germline CDR1 is SGHRS and CDR2 YFSETQ. The CDR3 contains 16 residues. CDR3 nucleotide sequence: TGCGCCAGCAGCTTACCGTGGGGAGGGACTTACACTGAGCAGTTCTTC. Protein sequence: CASSLPWGGTYTEQFF.

This clonotype was recorded a few times. This chain connects TRBV25-1 to TRBJ2-5; 8 bases match TRBD2. Germline V CDR1 and CDR2: MGHDK, SYGVNS. The CDR3 sequence is 16 residues long. J gave up 5 bases and V 1 base, and 9 bases lay outside the gene matches. The CDR3 spells CASSESGLAGGETQYF. CDR3 nucleotides: TGTGCCAGCAGTGAATCGGGGTTGGCGGGGGGTGAGACCCAGTACTTC.

With respect to this clonotype: It is likely a read error: a sequence one base away is far more abundant. The V call is TRBV11-1, the J call TRBJ2-1; D is ambiguous. Gene TRBJ2-5 matches the end of the DNA better, so the J call may be wrong. From germline, CDR1 is SGHAT and CDR2 FQDESV (reference sequence). The CDR3 has 14 amino acids. Here the CDR3 DNA reads TGTGCCAGCAGCTTAGGAGAGCAGCAAGAGACCCAGTACTTC. Protein product: CASSLGEQQETQYF.

This clonotype occurred many times. The junction departs from germline at one end; a sequencing error may be responsible. The chain couples TRBV4-1 to TRBJ1-5; D is ambiguous. The germline CDR1 and CDR2 sequences are MGHRA and YSYEKL. CDR3 length: 17 residues. CDR3 DNA sequence: TGTGCCAGCAGCCAAGTTTCTCAGGCAGTTAGCAATCAGCCCCAGCATTTT. This sequence encodes CASSQVSQAVSNQPQHF.

This clonotype was recorded many times. The chain employs TRBV18 and TRBJ2-3, with TRBD2 matching 7 bases. This CDR3 is 15 amino acids long. V shed 1 base, J shed 2 bases, and the junction held 3 bases outside the gene matches. Germline V gene lookup returns CDR1 KGHSH and CDR2 LQKENI. The CDR3 loop is CASSPRGGLTDTQYF. In DNA, the CDR3 is TGTGCCAGCTCACCACGGGGGGGTCTCACAGATACGCAGTATTTT.

Worth noting for this clonotype: It is likely a read error: a sequence one base away is far more abundant. The chain has TRBV6-1 and TRBJ2-1; 9 bases are a match to TRBD2. The germline V gene encodes CDR1 MNHNS and CDR2 SASEGT. The ends lost 6 bases at V and 10 bases at J; junction bases unmatched: 13. CDR3 length: 15 amino acids. This chain's CDR3 is CASSPEAGGLYEQFF. In nucleotides, the CDR3 is TGTGCCAGCAGCCCCGAAGCGGGGGGCCTTTACGAGCAGTTCTTC.

This clonotype was counted ten times or more. V and J are TRBV18 and TRBJ2-3; 11 bases match TRBD2. Trimming cost V 3 bases and J 5 bases; bases outside gene matches: 4. In germline, CDR1 is KGHSH, CDR2 LQKENI. The CDR3 is 15 residues long. In DNA form, the CDR3 reads TGTGCCAGCTCACCCTCGACTAGCGGGGAAGATACGCAGTATTTT. As protein: CASSPSTSGEDTQYF.

This clonotype was picked up many times. This sequence joins TRBV5-1 and TRBJ2-7, with TRBD1 matching 12 bases. Per the germline V gene, CDR1 is SGHRS and CDR2 is YFSETQ. This CDR3 has 15 amino acids. Unmatched junction bases numbered 8, after V lost 4 bases and J lost 6 bases. CDR3 nucleotide sequence: TGCGCCAGCAGCGCGGGACAGGGGGCGCTTGTCGAGCAGTACTTC. Residues: CASSAGQGALVEQYF.

There are many counts of this clonotype. The chain is built from TRBV12-3 or TRBV12-4 and TRBJ2-2; TRBD1 matches 10 bases. The CDR3 contains 15 residues. The V segment lost 6 bases and the J segment 6 bases; nucleotides outside the gene matches: 7. CDR3 sequence: CASSRPGQGSGELFF. The CDR3 bases are TGTGCCAGCAGCCGACCGGGACAGGGGTCCGGGGAGCTGTTTTTT.

The CDR3 spells CASAGYGYTF. The CDR3 coding sequence is TGTGCCAGCGCGGGCTATGGCTACACCTTC. This chain connects TRBV2 to TRBJ1-2; D not certain. The CDR3 runs 10 residues. Germline CDR1 is SNHLY and CDR2 is FYNNEI. The germline V and J ends were trimmed by 8 bases and 4 bases, with 5 bases remaining between them.

This clonotype has a count of ten or more. The V call is TRBV6-5, the J call TRBJ2-1, with D tentatively TRBD2 (5 bases). V lost 1 base and J 2 bases, leaving 12 bases between the germline ends. This CDR3 comprises 16 residues. Germline assignment: CDR1 MNHEY and CDR2 SVGAGI. CDR3 sequence: CASSYFGLGAYNEQFF. Written as DNA, the CDR3 is TGTGCCAGCAGTTACTTCGGACTCGGAGCCTACAATGAGCAGTTCTTC.

This clonotype has ten or more counts. The chain is built from TRBV28 and TRBJ2-4, with 10 nucleotides matching TRBD1. The V segment lost 2 bases and the J segment 1 base; nucleotides outside the gene matches: 8. Germline CDR1 MDHEN, CDR2 SYDVKM. The length of the CDR3 is 18 residues. In DNA form, the CDR3 reads TGTGCCAGCAGTTTAGGGACAGGGGCGGATTCGGCCAAAAACATTCAGTACTTC. Translating it yields CASSLGTGADSAKNIQYF.

This clonotype was recorded at least ten times. The V and J genes are TRBV27 and TRBJ2-1; D perhaps matches TRBD1 (5 bases). The CDR3 totals 16 residues. Germline loops: CDR1 MNHEY, CDR2 SMNVEV (reference sequence). V dropped 3 bases and J dropped 2 bases, with 14 bases sitting between them. CDR3 sequence: CASSLVTDSPYNEQFF. The CDR3 DNA follows: TGTGCCAGCAGTTTGGTGACAGACTCCCCCTACAATGAGCAGTTCTTC.

In its sample, this clonotype was seen many times. The chain has TRBV5-5 and TRBJ2-5; tentatively, D is TRBD1 (6 bases). CDR1 is SGHKS and CDR2 is YYEKEE in the germline V gene (reference sequence). The CDR3 length is 13 residues. The V end was cut by 0 bases, the J end by 4 bases, with 7 bases between. CDR3 in DNA: TGTGCCAGCAGCTTGGGACAGGTAGAGACCCAGTACTTC. It specifies CASSLGQVETQYF.

This clonotype occurred many times. The gene calls are TRBV7-2 and TRBJ1-1, with a tentative D call TRBD1 (6 bases). Germline V gives CDR1 SGHTA, CDR2 FQGNSA. Trimming removed 5 bases from V and 4 bases from J, with 14 bases in between. The CDR3 runs to 14 residues. The CDR3 DNA is TGTGCCAGCAGCGTGGGACAATGGAGCACTGAAGCTTTCTTT. Protein: CASSVGQWSTEAFF.

To note about this clonotype: With a much larger clone just one base away, this may be a read error. This chain uses TRBV28 with TRBJ2-3, with 12 bases identical to TRBD2. Germline CDR1 and CDR2: MDHEN and SYDVKM. The CDR3 covers 17 residues. J lost 6 bases, V lost 5 bases, and 12 bases had no gene match. The CDR3 loop reads CASSGASGGVLWDTQYF. CDR3 sequence (DNA): TGTGCCAGCAGTGGCGCTAGCGGGGGGGTACTATGGGATACGCAGTATTTT.

The chain employs TRBV4-1 and TRBJ1-5; possibly TRBD1 for D (5 bases). Germline loops: CDR1 MGHRA, CDR2 YSYEKL. The V gene lost 8 bases and the J gene lost 4 bases, with 18 bases spanning the gap. The CDR3 length is 15 residues. CDR3 sequence reads: CASGLQEGLNQPQHF. CDR3 coding DNA: TGCGCCAGCGGCCTACAGGAAGGGTTGAATCAGCCCCAGCATTTT.

This clonotype was counted many times. J is TRBJ1-1 and V is TRBV2; D call uncertain. CDR1 is SNHLY, CDR2 FYNNEI, per germline. V was shortened by 8 bases and J by 10 bases, with 17 bases between the two germline ends. There are 12 residues in the CDR3. In DNA form, the CDR3 reads TGTGCCAGCGCAACACGCTTCATCGGAGCTTTCTTT. It codes for CASATRFIGAFF.

This clonotype has ten or more counts. The rearrangement joins TRBV5-1 to TRBJ1-5; 8 nucleotides agree with TRBD1. The germline V gene has CDR1 SGHRS and CDR2 YFSETQ. CDR3 length: 15 residues. With V trimmed by 0 bases and J by 3 bases, 2 bases remained unmatched. CDR3 nucleotides: TGCGCCAGCAGCTTGGGGACAGGGTACAATCAGCCCCAGCATTTT. Its translation: CASSLGTGYNQPQHF.

The chain employs TRBV2 and TRBJ2-7; 7 nucleotides match TRBD1. Germline CDR1 and CDR2: SNHLY and FYNNEI. The CDR3 length is 13 residues. Losses at the gene ends were 6 bases for V and 4 bases for J; bases not matched to a gene: 6. CDR3 in DNA: TGTGCCAGCAGCGCAGGGGGTGTGTACGAGCAGTACTTC. Its translation: CASSAGGVYEQYF.

This clonotype was counted many times. The genes are TRBV5-1 and TRBJ2-7, with D maybe TRBD1 (5 bases). Trimming shortened V by 5 bases and J by 1 base, and 19 bases separated the two germline ends. The CDR3 is 16 residues long. Germline loops: CDR1 SGHRS, CDR2 YFSETQ. The CDR3 loop is CASSYNPAQGSYEQYF. The CDR3 coding sequence is TGCGCCAGCAGTTATAACCCCGCTCAGGGATCCTACGAGCAGTACTTC.

The V gene is TRBV19, the J gene TRBJ1-6, with TRBD1 matching over 7 bases. Trimming took 6 bases from V and 4 from J; bases not matched to a gene: 6. The V gene's germline CDR1 is LNHDA and CDR2 SQIVND (reference sequence). There are 15 residues in the CDR3. The CDR3 nucleotides read TGTGCCAGTAGGGGGACAGCTTCATATAATTCACCCCTCCACTTT. Its protein product is CASRGTASYNSPLHF.

This chain joins TRBV20-1 and TRBJ1-2; maybe TRBD1 (5 bases). From germline, CDR1 is DFQATT and CDR2 SNEGSKA (reference sequence). The CDR3 totals 14 residues. Trimming took 3 bases from V and 3 from J, leaving 14 bases between them. Here the CDR3 reads CSARLGGFDYGYTF. The CDR3 DNA is TGCAGTGCTAGGTTGGGGGGATTTGACTATGGCTACACCTTC.

This rearrangement joins TRBV6-6 to TRBJ1-1; no clear D gene. In germline, CDR1 is MNHNY, CDR2 SVGAGI (reference sequence). CDR3 length equals 13 residues. V was clipped by 0 bases and J by 10 bases, with 12 bases between them. The CDR3 sequence is CASSYSFGKRAFF. DNA for the CDR3: TGTGCCAGCAGTTACTCGTTTGGGAAACGAGCTTTCTTT.

The genes are TRBV7-9 and TRBJ1-1; no clear D gene. V was cut by 1 base and J by 4 bases, with 7 bases left in between. The CDR3 covers 13 residues. Germline V gives CDR1 SEHNR, CDR2 FQNEAQ (reference sequence). CDR3 DNA sequence: TGTGCCAGCAGCTTAGAGATGCTCACTGAAGCTTTCTTT. It codes for CASSLEMLTEAFF.